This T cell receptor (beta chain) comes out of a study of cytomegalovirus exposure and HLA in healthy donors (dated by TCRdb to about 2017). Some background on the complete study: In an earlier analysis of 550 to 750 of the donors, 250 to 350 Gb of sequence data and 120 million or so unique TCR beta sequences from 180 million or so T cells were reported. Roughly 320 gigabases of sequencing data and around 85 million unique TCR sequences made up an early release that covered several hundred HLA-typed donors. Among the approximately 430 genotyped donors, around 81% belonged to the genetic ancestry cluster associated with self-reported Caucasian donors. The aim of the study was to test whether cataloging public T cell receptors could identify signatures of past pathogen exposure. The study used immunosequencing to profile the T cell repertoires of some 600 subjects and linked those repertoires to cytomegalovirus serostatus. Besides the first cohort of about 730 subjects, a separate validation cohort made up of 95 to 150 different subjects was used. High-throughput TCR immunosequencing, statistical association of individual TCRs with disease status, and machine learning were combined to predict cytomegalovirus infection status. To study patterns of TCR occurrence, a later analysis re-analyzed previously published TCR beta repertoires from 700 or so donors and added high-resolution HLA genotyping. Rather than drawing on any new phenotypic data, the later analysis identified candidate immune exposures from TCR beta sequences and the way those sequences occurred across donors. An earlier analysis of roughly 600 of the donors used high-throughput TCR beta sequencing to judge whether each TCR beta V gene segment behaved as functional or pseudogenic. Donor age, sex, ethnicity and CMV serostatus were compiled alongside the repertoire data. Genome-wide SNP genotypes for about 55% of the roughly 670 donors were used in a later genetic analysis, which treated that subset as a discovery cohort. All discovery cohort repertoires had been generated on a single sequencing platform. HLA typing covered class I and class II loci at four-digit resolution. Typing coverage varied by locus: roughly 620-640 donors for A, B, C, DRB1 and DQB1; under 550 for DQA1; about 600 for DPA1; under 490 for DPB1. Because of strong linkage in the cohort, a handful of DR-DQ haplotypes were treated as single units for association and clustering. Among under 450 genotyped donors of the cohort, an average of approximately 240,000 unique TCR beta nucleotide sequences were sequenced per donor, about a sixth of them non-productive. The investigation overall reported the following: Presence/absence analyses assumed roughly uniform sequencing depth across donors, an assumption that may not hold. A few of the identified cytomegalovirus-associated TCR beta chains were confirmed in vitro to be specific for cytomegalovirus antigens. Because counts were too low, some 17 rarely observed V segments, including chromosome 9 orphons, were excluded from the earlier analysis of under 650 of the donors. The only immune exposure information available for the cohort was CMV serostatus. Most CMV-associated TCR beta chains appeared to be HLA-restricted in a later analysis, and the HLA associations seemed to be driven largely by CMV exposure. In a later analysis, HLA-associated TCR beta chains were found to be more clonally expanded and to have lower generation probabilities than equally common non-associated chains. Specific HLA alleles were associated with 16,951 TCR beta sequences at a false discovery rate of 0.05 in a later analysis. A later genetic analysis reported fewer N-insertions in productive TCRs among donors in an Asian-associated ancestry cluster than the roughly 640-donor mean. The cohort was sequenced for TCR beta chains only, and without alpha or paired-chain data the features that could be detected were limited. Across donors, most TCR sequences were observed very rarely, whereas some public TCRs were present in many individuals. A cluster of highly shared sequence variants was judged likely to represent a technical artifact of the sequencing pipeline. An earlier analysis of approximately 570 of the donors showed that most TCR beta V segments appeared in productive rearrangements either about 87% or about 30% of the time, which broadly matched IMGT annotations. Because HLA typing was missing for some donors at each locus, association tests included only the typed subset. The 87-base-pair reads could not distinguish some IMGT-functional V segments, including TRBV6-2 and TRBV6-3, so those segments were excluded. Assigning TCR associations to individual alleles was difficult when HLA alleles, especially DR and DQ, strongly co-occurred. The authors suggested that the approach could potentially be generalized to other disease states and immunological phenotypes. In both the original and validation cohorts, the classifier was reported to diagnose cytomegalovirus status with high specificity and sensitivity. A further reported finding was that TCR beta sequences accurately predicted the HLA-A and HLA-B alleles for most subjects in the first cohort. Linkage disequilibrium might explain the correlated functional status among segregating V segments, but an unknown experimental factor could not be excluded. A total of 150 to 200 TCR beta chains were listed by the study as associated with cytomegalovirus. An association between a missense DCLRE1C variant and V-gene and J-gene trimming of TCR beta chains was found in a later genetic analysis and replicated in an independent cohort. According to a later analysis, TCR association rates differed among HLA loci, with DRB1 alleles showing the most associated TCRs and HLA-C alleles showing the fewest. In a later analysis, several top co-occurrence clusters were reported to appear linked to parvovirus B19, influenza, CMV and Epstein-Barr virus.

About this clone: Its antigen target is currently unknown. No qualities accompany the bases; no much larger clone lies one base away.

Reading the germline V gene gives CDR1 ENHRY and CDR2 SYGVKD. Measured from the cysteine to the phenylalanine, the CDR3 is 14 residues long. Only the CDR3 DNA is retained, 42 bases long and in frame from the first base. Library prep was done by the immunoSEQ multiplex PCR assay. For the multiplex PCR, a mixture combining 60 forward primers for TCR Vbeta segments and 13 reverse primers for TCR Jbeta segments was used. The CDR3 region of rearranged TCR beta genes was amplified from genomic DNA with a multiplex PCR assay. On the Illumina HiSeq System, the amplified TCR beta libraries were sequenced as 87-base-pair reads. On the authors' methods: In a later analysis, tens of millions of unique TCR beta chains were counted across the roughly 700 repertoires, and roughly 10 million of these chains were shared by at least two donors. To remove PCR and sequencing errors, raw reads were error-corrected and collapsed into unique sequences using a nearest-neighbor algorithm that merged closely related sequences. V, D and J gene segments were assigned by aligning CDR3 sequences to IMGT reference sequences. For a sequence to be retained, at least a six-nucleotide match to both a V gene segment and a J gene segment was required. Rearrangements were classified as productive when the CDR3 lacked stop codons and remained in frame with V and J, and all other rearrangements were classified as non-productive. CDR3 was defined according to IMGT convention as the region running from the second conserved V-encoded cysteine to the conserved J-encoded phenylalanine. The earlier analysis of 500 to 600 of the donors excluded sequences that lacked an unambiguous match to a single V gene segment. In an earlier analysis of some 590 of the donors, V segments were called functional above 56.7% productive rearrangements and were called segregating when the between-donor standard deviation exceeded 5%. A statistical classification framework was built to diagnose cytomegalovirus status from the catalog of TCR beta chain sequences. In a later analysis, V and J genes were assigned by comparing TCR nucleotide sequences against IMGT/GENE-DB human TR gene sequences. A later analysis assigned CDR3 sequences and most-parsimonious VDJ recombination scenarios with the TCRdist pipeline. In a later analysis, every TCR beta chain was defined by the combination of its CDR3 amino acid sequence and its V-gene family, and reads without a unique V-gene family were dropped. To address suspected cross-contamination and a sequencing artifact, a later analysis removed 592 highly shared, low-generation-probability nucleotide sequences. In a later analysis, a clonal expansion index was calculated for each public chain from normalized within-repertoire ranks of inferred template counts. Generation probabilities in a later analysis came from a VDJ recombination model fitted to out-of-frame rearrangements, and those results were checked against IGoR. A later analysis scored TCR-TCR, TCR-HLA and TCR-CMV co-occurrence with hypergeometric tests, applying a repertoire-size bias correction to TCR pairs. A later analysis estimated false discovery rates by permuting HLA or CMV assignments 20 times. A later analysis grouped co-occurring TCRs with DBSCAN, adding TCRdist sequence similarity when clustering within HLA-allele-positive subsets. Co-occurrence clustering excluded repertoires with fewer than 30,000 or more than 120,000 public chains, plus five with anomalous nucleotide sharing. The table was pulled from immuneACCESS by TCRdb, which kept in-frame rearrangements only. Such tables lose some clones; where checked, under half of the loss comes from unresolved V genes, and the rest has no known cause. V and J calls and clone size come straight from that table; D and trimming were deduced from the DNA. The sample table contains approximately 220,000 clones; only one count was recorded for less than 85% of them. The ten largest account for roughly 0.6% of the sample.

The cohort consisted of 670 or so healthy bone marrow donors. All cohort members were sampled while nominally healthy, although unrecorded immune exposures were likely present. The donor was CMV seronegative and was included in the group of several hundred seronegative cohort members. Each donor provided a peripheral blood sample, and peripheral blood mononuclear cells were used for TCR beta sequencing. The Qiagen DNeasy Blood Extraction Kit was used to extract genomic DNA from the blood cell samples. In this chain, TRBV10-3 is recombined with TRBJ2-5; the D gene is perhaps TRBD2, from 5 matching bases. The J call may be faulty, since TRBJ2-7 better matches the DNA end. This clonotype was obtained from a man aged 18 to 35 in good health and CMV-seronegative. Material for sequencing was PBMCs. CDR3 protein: CAISGHTSSYEQYF. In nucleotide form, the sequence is TGTGCCATCAGTGGCCACACTAGCTCCTACGAGCAGTACTTC.